This is a list of T cell receptor beta chains from one sample in a study of T-cell memory formation after mild COVID-19. TCRdb re-derived calls from the 5' RACE reads in MiXCR, one entry per CDR3 protein. The table shows 450,000 or so distinct CDR3 sequences, with around 20% occurring only once. The material sequenced was PBMCs or a T cell subset sorted from them (not recorded which). These receptors were obtained from an adult woman who had mild COVID-19 (a few samples of this study predate the infection). Cell type and time point are not known. CDR3s include the opening cysteine and the closing phenylalanine or tryptophan.

v_call	j_call	cdr3_aa
TRBV12-3/TRBV12-4	TRBJ2-3	CASVGGPGADTQYF
TRBV20-1	TRBJ1-1	CSARGGRGQDAGEEAFF
TRBV25-1	TRBJ2-7	CASSDQNRAEQYF
TRBV27	TRBJ2-7	CASSLSAGIHRGEQYF
TRBV12-3/TRBV12-4	TRBJ2-7	CASRRNAPYEQYF
TRBV5-1	TRBJ2-6	CASSGGLAGAGANVLTF
TRBV12-3/TRBV12-4	TRBJ2-7	CASSSSGGAYEQYF
TRBV7-9	TRBJ1-1	CASRKGTGATEAFF
TRBV7-2	TRBJ2-2	CASSSLGYPGELFF
TRBV3-1	TRBJ2-7	CASSPTWDIYEQYF
TRBV9	TRBJ2-7	CASSVGPGSEQYF
TRBV7-2	TRBJ2-3	CASSQAGGPDTQYF
TRBV11-2	TRBJ1-3	CASSLQGNTIYF
TRBV20-1	TRBJ2-3	CSAREYPVGHTDTQYF
TRBV5-1	TRBJ2-1	CASSLTGRGTYNEQFF
TRBV4-3	TRBJ2-1	CASSQTGTSYNEQFF
TRBV12-3/TRBV12-4	TRBJ2-1	CASMAGLASSNEQFF
TRBV19	TRBJ2-2	CASSQGVQTGELFF
TRBV29-1	TRBJ1-2	CSVSTSNYGYTF
TRBV5-1	TRBJ2-3	CASSPQGQRSTDTQYF
TRBV12-3/TRBV12-4	TRBJ1-4	CASSLEGTGWSEKLFF
TRBV30	TRBJ2-3	CAWGGSTRATDTQYF
TRBV7-2	TRBJ1-3	CASSLGDRRGRNTIYF
TRBV6-5	TRBJ2-2	CASSGGPLTGELFF
TRBV6-5	TRBJ2-2	CASSYSGANTGELFF
TRBV4-1	TRBJ2-7	CASSQAWTGGYEQYF
TRBV12-3/TRBV12-4	TRBJ1-1	CASSLNPGTGGTEAFF
TRBV7-9	TRBJ1-2	CASSLTGPAGYTF
TRBV29-1	TRBJ1-1	CSVPYLVGTEAFF
TRBV19	TRBJ2-7	CASKISGRGGYEQYF
TRBV12-3/TRBV12-4	TRBJ2-2	CASSQRETGELFF
TRBV9	TRBJ2-1	CASSVQAGESLLSYNEQFF
TRBV12-3/TRBV12-4	TRBJ2-1	CASSRSILSYNEQFF
TRBV19	TRBJ2-5	CASSIKPGAGMPQYF
TRBV5-1	TRBJ2-1	CASSLAPDGNKQFF
TRBV15	TRBJ2-1	CATSSGWSPGLAGVQSDNEQFF
TRBV29-1	TRBJ2-1	CSGIQRDSSFEQFF